A single sample gave rise to the 16 T cell receptor beta chains below, sequenced in a study of blood T cells in healthy people across ages. Primed by a sample-barcoded 5' primer and a J-beta primer mix, a second PCR proceeded for 7 to 11 cycles. TCRdb called the 5' RACE reads again in MiXCR, with one record for every CDR3 protein. Among approximately 490,000 distinct CDR3 sequences, around 24% were seen once, and the ten largest hold around 10%. A further study also used this sample, focusing on T cells of mothers and their children.

The material sequenced was blood. All receptors come from a boy aged 5-17 years in good health.

This clonotype was observed a handful of times. The chain carries TRBV3-1 and TRBJ2-4, with 13 bases aligning to TRBD2. The V and J ends lost 4 bases and 8 bases, in that order; junction bases with no gene match: 5. Looked up from germline, CDR1 is LGHDT and CDR2 is YNNKEL (reference sequence). The CDR3 consists of 15 residues. CDR3 amino acids: CASSRGLAGVDIQYF. The CDR3 DNA reads TGTGCCAGCAGCCGCGGACTAGCGGGAGTCGACATTCAGTACTTC.

The table lists this clonotype with a few counts. The chain joins TRBV9 to TRBJ2-6, with D tentatively TRBD2 (6 bases). The V gene's germline CDR1 is SGDLS and CDR2 YYNGEE. This CDR3 contains 15 residues. The V and J ends lost 2 bases and 2 bases respectively, with 8 bases between them. The CDR3 sequence: CASSVGGPGANVLTF. The CDR3 bases are TGTGCCAGCAGCGTCGGAGGGCCTGGGGCCAACGTCCTGACTTTC.

The chain joins TRBV21-1 to TRBJ2-1; the table's TRBD2 call for D was not verified on the DNA. TRBV21-1 is flagged as a pseudogene. This CDR3 has 20 residues. CDR3 sequence reads: CASSKAVGEGVRGSYNEQFF. The DNA of the CDR3 is TGTGCCAGCAGCAAAGCAGTTGGGGAGGGGGTAAGGGGCTCCTACAATGAGCAGTTCTTC.

The CDR3 DNA reads TGCGCCAGCAGCCAACATTGGCAAGGTGGCTACACCTTC. This sequence encodes CASSQHWQGGYTF. This chain links TRBV4-3 with TRBJ1-2, with no clear D. The germline gives CDR1 LGHNA, CDR2 YSLEER. The CDR3 is 13 amino acids. Trimming took off 2 bases at V and 7 bases at J, with 11 bases between the two ends.

This clonotype was seen more than once but under ten times. The V call is TRBV7-2, the J call TRBJ1-2; 8 nucleotides agree with TRBD1. Germline V gene data show CDR1 as SGHTA and CDR2 as FQGNSA. This CDR3 contains 19 residues. Trimming cost V 1 base and J 1 base; bases outside gene matches: 14. The CDR3 sequence: CASSLVGGTGDFNNYGYTF. In DNA form, the CDR3 reads TGTGCCAGCAGCTTAGTAGGTGGGACAGGCGACTTTAATAACTATGGCTACACCTTC.

V gene TRBV3-1 combines with J gene TRBJ2-2, with a possible D match to TRBD2 (5 bases). Trimming removed 1 base at V and 3 bases at J, with 6 bases between. The V gene's germline CDR1 is LGHDT and CDR2 YNNKEL (reference sequence). The CDR3 totals 14 residues. The CDR3 is CASSQGEHTGELFF. In nucleotides, the CDR3 is TGTGCCAGCAGCCAAGGGGAGCACACCGGGGAGCTGTTTTTT.

This sequence joins TRBV18 and TRBJ1-2; 11 nucleotides agree with TRBD1. The J segment lost 2 bases and the V segment lost 0 bases, leaving 8 bases of the junction unmatched. Germline loops: CDR1 KGHSH, CDR2 LQKENI. The CDR3 is 18 residues long. The CDR3 DNA reads TGTGCCAGCTCACCACCCGGGACAGGGGGGGTGTTGAACTATGGCTACACCTTC. It yields the protein CASSPPGTGGVLNYGYTF.

This clonotype was seen a few times. The chain recombines TRBV7-9 with TRBJ2-5; D tentatively fits TRBD1 or TRBD2 (6 bases each). TRBJ2-7 matches the DNA end more closely, so the J call is doubtful. Germline CDR1 SEHNR, CDR2 FQNEAQ (reference sequence). This CDR3 has 15 amino acids. The CDR3 region is CASSLALGGLYEQYF. CDR3 in DNA: TGTGCCAGCAGCTTAGCGCTTGGGGGGCTCTACGAGCAGTACTTC.

The J gene is TRBJ2-1, the V gene TRBV29-1, with D possibly being TRBD1 (5 bases). The assigned J gene may be wrong: the sequence end matches TRBJ2-7 better. CDR1 SQVTM and CDR2 ANQGSEA come from the germline V gene. The CDR3 runs 12 residues. CDR3 loop: CSVRTHSYEQYF. The CDR3 nucleotides are TGCAGCGTTCGGACACATTCCTACGAGCAGTACTTC.

The chain links TRBV12-3 or TRBV12-4 to TRBJ2-2; weak D call: TRBD2 (6 bases). V was pared by 6 bases and J by 6 bases, with 17 bases between. The CDR3 runs 15 residues. The DNA for the CDR3 is TGTGCCAGCAGCTCAATCCGGGGGAGCGCCGGGGAGCTGTTTTTT. Its translation: CASSSIRGSAGELFF.

This clonotype showed up just a few times. The V gene is TRBV4-3, the J gene TRBJ2-2, with 7 nucleotides matching TRBD1. V shed 0 bases, J shed 0 bases, and the junction held 4 bases outside the gene matches. The CDR3 runs 17 residues. Germline CDR1 LGHNA, CDR2 YSLEER. This CDR3 is CASSQDRQGANTGELFF. CDR3 in DNA: TGCGCCAGCAGCCAAGATCGACAGGGAGCGAACACCGGGGAGCTGTTTTTT.

This clonotype turned up a few times. This sequence joins TRBV20-1 and TRBJ2-7; no definite D call. CDR3 length: 13 amino acids. V was shortened by 5 bases and J by 1 base, with 12 bases between the two germline ends. Germline CDR1 and CDR2: DFQATT and SNEGSKA (reference sequence). CDR3 amino acids: CSAPLPGSYEQYF. CDR3 nucleotides: TGCAGTGCTCCCCTGCCCGGTTCCTACGAGCAGTACTTC.

The rearrangement uses TRBV20-1 and TRBJ2-3, with TRBD2 matching 10 bases. Germline V gives CDR1 DFQATT, CDR2 SNEGSKA (reference sequence). This CDR3 has 18 amino acids. The J segment lost 2 bases and the V segment lost 1 base, leaving 12 bases of the junction unmatched. The CDR3 spells CSARVIEPAGGFTDTQYF. As DNA, the CDR3 is TGCAGTGCTAGAGTGATTGAGCCAGCGGGAGGGTTCACAGATACGCAGTATTTT.

This chain links TRBV24-1 with TRBJ2-5; D may be TRBD2 (6 bases). Germline-derived CDR1 and CDR2 are KGHDR and SFDVKD. The CDR3 has 15 amino acids. V dropped 4 bases and J dropped 1 base, with 12 bases sitting between them. The CDR3 DNA is TGTGCCACCAGTGAGTCGGGACTTCGCCAAGAGACCCAGTACTTC. The encoded protein is CATSESGLRQETQYF.

V and J are TRBV11-2 and TRBJ2-1; TRBD2 aligns across 8 bases. The CDR3 contains 17 residues. Germline trimming cut 4 bases from V and 2 bases from J; bases unmatched to any gene: 10. Germline values: CDR1 SGHAT, CDR2 FQNNGV. The CDR3 nucleotides read TGTGCCAGCAGCTCCTCTCGGGAGGGGTGGGCCTACAATGAGCAGTTCTTC. Encoded protein: CASSSSREGWAYNEQFF.

V is TRBV29-1 and J is TRBJ1-2; D remains ambiguous. Germline values: CDR1 SQVTM, CDR2 ANQGSEA. This CDR3 has 12 amino acids. The V end was cut by 0 bases, the J end by 9 bases, with 11 bases between. DNA for the CDR3: TGCAGCGTTGAAGATCTGGCAGCCAGCTACACCTTC. Amino acid sequence: CSVEDLAASYTF.